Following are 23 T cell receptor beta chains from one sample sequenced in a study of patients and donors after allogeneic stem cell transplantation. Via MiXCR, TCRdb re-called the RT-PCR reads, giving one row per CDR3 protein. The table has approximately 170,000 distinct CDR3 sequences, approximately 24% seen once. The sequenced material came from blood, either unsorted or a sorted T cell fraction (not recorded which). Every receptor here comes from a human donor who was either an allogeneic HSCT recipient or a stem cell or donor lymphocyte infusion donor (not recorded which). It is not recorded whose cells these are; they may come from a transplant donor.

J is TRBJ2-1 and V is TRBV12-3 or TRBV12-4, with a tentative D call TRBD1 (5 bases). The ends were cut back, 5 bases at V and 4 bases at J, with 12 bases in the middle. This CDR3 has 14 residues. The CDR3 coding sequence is TGTGCCAGCAGTCAAACGGACACGTACAATGAGCAGTTCTTC. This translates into CASSQTDTYNEQFF.

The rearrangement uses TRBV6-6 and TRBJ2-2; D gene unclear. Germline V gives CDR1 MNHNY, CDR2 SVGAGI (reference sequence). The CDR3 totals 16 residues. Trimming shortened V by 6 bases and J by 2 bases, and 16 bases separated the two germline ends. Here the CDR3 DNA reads TGTGCCAGCAGACAAGCCGAACCCTCTAACACCGGGGAGCTGTTTTTT. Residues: CASRQAEPSNTGELFF.

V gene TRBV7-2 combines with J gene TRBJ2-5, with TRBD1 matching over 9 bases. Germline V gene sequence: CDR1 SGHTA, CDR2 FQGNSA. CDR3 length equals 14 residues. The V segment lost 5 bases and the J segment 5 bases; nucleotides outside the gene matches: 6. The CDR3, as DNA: TGTGCCAGCAGCCTCGGACAGGGGTGGGAGACCCAGTACTTC. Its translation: CASSLGQGWETQYF.

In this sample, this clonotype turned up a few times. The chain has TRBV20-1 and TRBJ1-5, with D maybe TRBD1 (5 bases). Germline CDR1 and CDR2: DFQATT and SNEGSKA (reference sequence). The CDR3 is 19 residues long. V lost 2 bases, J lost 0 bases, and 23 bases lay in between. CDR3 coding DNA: TGCAGTGCTAGACCCGCCCCAGAGGGGCCGTATTATAGCAATCAGCCCCAGCATTTT. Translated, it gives CSARPAPEGPYYSNQPQHF.

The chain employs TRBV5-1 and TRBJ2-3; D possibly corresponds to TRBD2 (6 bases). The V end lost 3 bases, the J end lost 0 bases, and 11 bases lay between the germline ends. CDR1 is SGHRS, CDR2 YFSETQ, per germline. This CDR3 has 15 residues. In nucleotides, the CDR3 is TGCGCCAGCAGCTCTACGGGGACTAGCACAGATACGCAGTATTTT. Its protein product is CASSSTGTSTDTQYF.

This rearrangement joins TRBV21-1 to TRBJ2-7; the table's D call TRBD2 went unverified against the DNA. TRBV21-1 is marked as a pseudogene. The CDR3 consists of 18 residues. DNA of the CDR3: TGTGCCAGCAGCAAAAATCCTACCCCAGCCCAGTCCCCCTACGAGCAGTACTTC. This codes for CASSKNPTPAQSPYEQYF.

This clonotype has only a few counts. The CDR3 nucleotides are TGTGCCAGCAGTCCCCCTCTTTCACCCCTCCACTTT. It encodes CASSPPLSPLHF. V gene TRBV6-5 combines with J gene TRBJ1-6; no firm D call. Germline V gene data show CDR1 as MNHEY and CDR2 as SVGAGI. The CDR3 has 12 amino acids. V lost 5 bases to trimming and J lost 9 bases, with 8 bases between them.

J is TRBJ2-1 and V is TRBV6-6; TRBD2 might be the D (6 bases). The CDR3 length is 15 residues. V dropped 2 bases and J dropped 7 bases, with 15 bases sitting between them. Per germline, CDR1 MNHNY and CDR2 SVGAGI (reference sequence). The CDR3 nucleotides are TGTGCCAGCAGTTACGCTACGGGGGAGCGGAATGAGCAGTTCTTC. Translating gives CASSYATGERNEQFF.

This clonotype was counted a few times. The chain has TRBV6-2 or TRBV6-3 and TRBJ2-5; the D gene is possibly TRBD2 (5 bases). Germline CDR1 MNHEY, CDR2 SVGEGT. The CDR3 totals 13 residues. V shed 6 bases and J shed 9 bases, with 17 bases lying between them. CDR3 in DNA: TGTGCCAGCAGCGATGCCAGTGGAGGTCCCCAGTACTTC. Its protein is CASSDASGGPQYF.

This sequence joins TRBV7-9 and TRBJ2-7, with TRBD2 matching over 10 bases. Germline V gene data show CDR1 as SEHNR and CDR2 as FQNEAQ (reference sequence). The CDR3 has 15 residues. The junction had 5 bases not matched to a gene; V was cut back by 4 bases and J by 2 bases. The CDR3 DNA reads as TGTGCCAGCAGCTCCTGGACTAGCGGCGCCTACGAGCAGTACTTC. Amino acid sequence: CASSSWTSGAYEQYF. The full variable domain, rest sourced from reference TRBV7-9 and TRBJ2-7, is DTGVSQNPRHKITKRGQNVTFRCDPISEHNRLYWYRQTLGQGPEFLTYFQNEAQLEKSRLLSDRFSAERPKGSFSTLEIQRTEQGDSAMYLCASSSWTSGAYEQYFGPGTRLTVT.

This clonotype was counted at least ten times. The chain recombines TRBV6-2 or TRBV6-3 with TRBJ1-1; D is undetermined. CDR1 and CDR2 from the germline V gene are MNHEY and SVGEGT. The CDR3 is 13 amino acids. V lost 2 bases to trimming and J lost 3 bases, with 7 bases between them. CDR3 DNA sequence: TGTGCCAGCAGTTACCGGCGGGACACTGAAGCTTTCTTT. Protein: CASSYRRDTEAFF.

The DNA of the CDR3 is TGTGCCAGCCTATCCGGGACAGGGAGTGGCTACACCTTC. Its translation is CASLSGTGSGYTF. The chain links TRBV25-1 to TRBJ1-2; 9 bases map to TRBD1. This CDR3 has 13 residues. The V and J ends lost 8 bases and 7 bases, in that order; junction bases with no gene match: 8. Germline V CDR1 and CDR2: MGHDK, SYGVNS.

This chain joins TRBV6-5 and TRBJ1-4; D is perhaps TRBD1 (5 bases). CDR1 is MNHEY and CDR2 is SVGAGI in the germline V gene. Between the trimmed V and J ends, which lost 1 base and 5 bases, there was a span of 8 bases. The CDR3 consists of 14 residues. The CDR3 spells CASSYFQGNEKLFF. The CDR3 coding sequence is TGTGCCAGCAGTTACTTTCAGGGAAATGAAAAACTGTTTTTT.

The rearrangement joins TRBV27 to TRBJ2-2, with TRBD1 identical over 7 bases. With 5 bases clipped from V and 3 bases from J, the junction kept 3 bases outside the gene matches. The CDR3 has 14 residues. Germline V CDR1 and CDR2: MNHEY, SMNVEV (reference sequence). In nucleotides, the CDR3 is TGTGCCAGCAGTCCGGGACAGTACACCGGGGAGCTGTTTTTT. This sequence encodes CASSPGQYTGELFF.

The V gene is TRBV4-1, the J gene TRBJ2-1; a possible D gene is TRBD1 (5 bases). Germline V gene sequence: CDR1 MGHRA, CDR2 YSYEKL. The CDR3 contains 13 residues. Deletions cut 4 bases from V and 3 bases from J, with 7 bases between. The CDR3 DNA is TGCGCCAGCAGCCCCCAGGGCTACAATGAGCAGTTCTTC. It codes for CASSPQGYNEQFF.

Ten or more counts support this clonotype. The CDR3 is CSGKQGNTEAFF. The CDR3 DNA is TGCAGCGGGAAACAGGGGAACACTGAAGCTTTCTTT. The chain uses TRBV29-1 and TRBJ1-1; a weak D match, TRBD1 (6 bases). The V end was cut by 7 bases, the J end by 1 base, with 10 bases between. This CDR3 is built from 12 residues. Per germline, CDR1 SQVTM and CDR2 ANQGSEA.

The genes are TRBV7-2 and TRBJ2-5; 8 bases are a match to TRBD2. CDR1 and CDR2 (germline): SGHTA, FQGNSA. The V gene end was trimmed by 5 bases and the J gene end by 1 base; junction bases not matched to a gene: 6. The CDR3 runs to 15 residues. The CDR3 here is CASSQQRGGQETQYF. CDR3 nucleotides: TGTGCCAGCAGCCAACAACGGGGGGGCCAAGAGACCCAGTACTTC.

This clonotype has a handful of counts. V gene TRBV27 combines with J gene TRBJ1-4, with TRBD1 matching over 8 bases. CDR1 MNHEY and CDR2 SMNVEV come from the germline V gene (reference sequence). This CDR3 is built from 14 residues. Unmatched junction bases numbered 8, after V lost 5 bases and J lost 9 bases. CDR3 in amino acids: CASSTGGVYKKLFF. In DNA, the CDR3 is TGTGCCAGCAGTACAGGGGGGGTTTACAAAAAACTGTTTTTT.

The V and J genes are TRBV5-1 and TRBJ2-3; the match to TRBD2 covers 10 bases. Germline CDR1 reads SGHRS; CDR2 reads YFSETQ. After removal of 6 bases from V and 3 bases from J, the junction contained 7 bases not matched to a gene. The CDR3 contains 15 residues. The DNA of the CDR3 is TGCGCCAGCAACCCCGGGACTAGCGCGACAGATACGCAGTATTTT. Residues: CASNPGTSATDTQYF.

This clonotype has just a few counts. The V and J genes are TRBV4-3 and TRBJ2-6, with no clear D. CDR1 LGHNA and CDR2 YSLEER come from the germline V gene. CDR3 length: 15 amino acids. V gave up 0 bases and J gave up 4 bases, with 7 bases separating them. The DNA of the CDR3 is TGCGCCAGCAGCCAAGAAAGGTTCGGGGCCAACGTCCTGACTTTC. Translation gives CASSQERFGANVLTF.

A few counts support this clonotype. The CDR3 bases are TGTGCCAGCAGTGAAAGACGGGCCGACCACGAGCAGTACTTC. It encodes CASSERRADHEQYF. The chain is built from TRBV6-1 and TRBJ2-7; D gene uncertain. V lost 2 bases and J lost 5, with 13 bases in between. CDR1 and CDR2 from the germline V gene are MNHNS and SASEGT. This CDR3 has 14 amino acids.

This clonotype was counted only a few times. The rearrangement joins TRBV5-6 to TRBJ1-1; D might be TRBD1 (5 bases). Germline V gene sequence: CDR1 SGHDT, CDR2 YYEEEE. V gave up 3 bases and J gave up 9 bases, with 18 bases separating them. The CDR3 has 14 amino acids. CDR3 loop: CASSSQDRAIQAFF. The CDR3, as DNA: TGTGCCAGCAGCTCTCAAGACAGAGCTATACAAGCTTTCTTT.

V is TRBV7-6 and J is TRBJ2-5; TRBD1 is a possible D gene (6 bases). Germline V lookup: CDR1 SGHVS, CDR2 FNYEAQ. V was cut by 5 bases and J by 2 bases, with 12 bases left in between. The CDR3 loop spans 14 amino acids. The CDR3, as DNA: TGTGCCAGCAGCCAGACGGGACATCAAGAGACCCAGTACTTC. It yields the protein CASSQTGHQETQYF.